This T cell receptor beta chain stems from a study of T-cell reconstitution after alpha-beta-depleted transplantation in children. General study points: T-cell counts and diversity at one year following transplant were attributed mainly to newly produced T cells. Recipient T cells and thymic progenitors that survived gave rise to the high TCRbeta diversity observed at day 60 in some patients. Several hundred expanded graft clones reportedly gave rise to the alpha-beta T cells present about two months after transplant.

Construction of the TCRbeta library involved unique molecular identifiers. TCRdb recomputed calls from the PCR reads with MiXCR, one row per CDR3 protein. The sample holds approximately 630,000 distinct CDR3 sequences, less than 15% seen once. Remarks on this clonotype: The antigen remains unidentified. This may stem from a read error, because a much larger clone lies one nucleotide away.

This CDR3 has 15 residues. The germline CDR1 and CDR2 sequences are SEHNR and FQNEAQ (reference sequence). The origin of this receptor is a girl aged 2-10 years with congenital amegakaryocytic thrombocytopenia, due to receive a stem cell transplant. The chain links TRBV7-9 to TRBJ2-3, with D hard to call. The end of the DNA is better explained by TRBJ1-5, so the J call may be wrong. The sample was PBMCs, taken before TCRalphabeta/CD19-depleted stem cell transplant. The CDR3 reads CASSLVRRSGDTQHF. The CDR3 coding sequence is TGTGCCAGCAGCTTAGTTCGCAGGAGTGGGGATACGCAGCATTTT.